This TCR beta chain derives from a study of a mutant IDH1 vaccine in newly diagnosed glioma. Only in-frame clones appear in the TCRdb table, and some are missing; sequencing was by immunoSEQ multiplex PCR. The sample carries tens of thousands of clones, over 75% recorded once. This clone occurred once. The antigen remains unidentified. Time point meaning: week 23, last vaccination. Mutant IDH1 20-mer peptide, at 300 ug, made up each vaccine dose, with topical imiquimod. The CDR3 sequence is 15 residues long. Per the germline V gene, CDR1 is SGHRS and CDR2 is YFSETQ. Deletions cut 1 base from V and 1 base from J, with 11 bases between.

The chain couples TRBV5-1 to TRBJ1-1; the D gene is possibly TRBD1 (5 bases). The TCR was taken from a man aged 18 to 29 with glioma. This specimen consisted of PBMCs, obtained from a glioma patient whose treatment included an IDH1 peptide vaccine. The CDR3 sequence is CASSLTSGTNTEAFF. DNA for the CDR3: TGCGCCAGCAGCTTGACCTCAGGGACGAACACTGAAGCTTTCTTT.